Sequencing of this T cell receptor beta chain was carried out in a study of T cell responses to AZD1222 COVID-19 vaccine. V shed 1 base and J 0 bases; nucleotides not matched to a gene: 2. The CDR3 is 16 amino acids. Per germline, CDR1 MGHRA and CDR2 YSYEKL. General observations from the study: After the peak T cell response, and only then, were repertoires sampled. Only 5 or 6 AZD1222 recipients tested seropositive at baseline. Possibly, clonal diversity was underestimated; donors were largely white British and included more females.

This clone appeared once. Its antigen is still unknown. The assay was immunoSEQ multiplex PCR, and TCRdb's table has in-frame clones only and misses some. The data hold fewer than 120,000 clones, with more than 90% observed a single time. Sample: peripheral blood, taken 28 days after the second AZD1222 dose. The origin of this receptor is an adult who received the AZD1222 COVID-19 vaccine. The chain couples TRBV4-1 to TRBJ2-1; 8 bases are shared with TRBD1. The DNA for the CDR3 is TGCGCCAGCAGCCAAGCCGGGACAGGCTCCTACAATGAGCAGTTCTTC. Translated, it gives CASSQAGTGSYNEQFF.